This entry lists 31 T cell receptor beta chains sequenced from one sample in a study of shared clonotypes between healthy human individuals (dated by TCRdb to the early 2020s). Receptor amplification or capture employed the immunoSEQ multiplex PCR assay. In its TCRdb copy, this immuneACCESS table keeps in-frame sequences only and misses some clones. Where compared with another copy, unresolved V genes explain less than half of these, and the others have no known cause. A total of under 2,500,000 clones appear in this sample, approximately 94% of them only once. Of the sample, about 0.13% is held by the ten largest clones. Specimen: naive CD4+ T cells sorted from blood. The cell subset or site label of this sample denotes: CD45RA+ positively selected. The receptors here all came from a man between 18 and 29 years old in good health.

The chain carries TRBV29-1 and TRBJ1-4, with D uncertain. Germline loops: CDR1 SQVTM, CDR2 ANQGSEA. The CDR3 covers 14 residues. The V end lost 4 bases, the J end lost 0 bases, and 9 bases lay between the germline ends. The CDR3 DNA is TGCAGCGTTGCCGTAGGGTCAACTAATGAAAAACTGTTTTTT. This gives the protein CSVAVGSTNEKLFF.

The chain has TRBV4-3 and TRBJ2-2; possibly TRBD2 for D (6 bases). CDR3 length: 15 residues. Trimming pared 0 bases from V and 4 bases from J, leaving 9 bases between. Germline V gives CDR1 LGHNA, CDR2 YSLEER. The CDR3 DNA follows: TGCGCCAGCAGCCAAGATTTAGCGGCCACCGGGGAGCTGTTTTTT. Protein: CASSQDLAATGELFF.

The chain has TRBV28 and TRBJ1-5; D call uncertain. Germline V lookup: CDR1 MDHEN, CDR2 SYDVKM. The CDR3 runs to 13 residues. The V and J ends lost 5 bases and 5 bases respectively, with 10 bases between them. The DNA for the CDR3 is TGTGCCAGCAGTCCCCCCGGGTATCAGCCCCAGCATTTT. It is translated as CASSPPGYQPQHF. Supplemented by reference TRBV28 and TRBJ1-5, the full variable domain reads DVKVTQSSRYLVKRTGEKVFLECVQDMDHENMFWYRQDPGLGLRLIYFSYDVKMKEKGDIPEGYSVSREKKERFSLILESASTNQTSMYLCASSPPGYQPQHFGDGTRLSIL.

The CDR3 DNA reads as TGTGCCAGCACCGACAGGAACACTGAAGCTTTCTTT. Its translation is CASTDRNTEAFF. This rearrangement joins TRBV6-6 to TRBJ1-1; TRBD1 is a possible D gene (5 bases). The CDR3 covers 12 residues. The V gene lost 7 bases and the J gene lost 1 base, with 7 bases spanning the gap. CDR1 and CDR2 from the germline V gene are MNHNY and SVGAGI (reference sequence).

This chain uses TRBV27 with TRBJ2-7; 10 nucleotides match TRBD2. Germline V gene sequence: CDR1 MNHEY, CDR2 SMNVEV (reference sequence). The CDR3 contains 15 residues. With 4 bases clipped from V and 0 bases from J, the junction kept 3 bases outside the gene matches. CDR3 sequence: CASSSGLAASYEQYF. In DNA form, the CDR3 reads TGTGCCAGCAGTTCAGGACTAGCGGCCTCCTACGAGCAGTACTTC.

CDR3 sequence (DNA): TGTGCCCATTCAAGGGCGGGACGGAATAATTCACCCCTCCACTTT. Protein product: CAHSRAGRNNSPLHF. The V call is TRBV30, the J call TRBJ1-6, with D perhaps matching TRBD1 (5 bases). Germline V gene data show CDR1 as GTSNPN and CDR2 as SVGIG (reference sequence). The CDR3 loop spans 15 amino acids. V was cut by 8 bases and J by 5 bases, with 19 bases left in between.

To note about this clone: This specimen includes other DNA sequences encoding the same CDR3. V is TRBV6-5 and J is TRBJ1-5, with 8 positions matching TRBD1. V shed 5 bases and J 4 bases; nucleotides not matched to a gene: 4. Germline-derived CDR1 and CDR2 are MNHEY and SVGAGI. The CDR3 is made up of 14 amino acids. For the CDR3, the DNA is TGTGCCAGCAGTCGGGGACAGGCAAATCAGCCCCAGCATTTT. Its protein is CASSRGQANQPQHF.

This sequence joins TRBV19 and TRBJ2-1; TRBD2 is a possible D gene (7 bases). The CDR3 extends over 14 amino acids. Germline V gives CDR1 LNHDA, CDR2 SQIVND (reference sequence). V gave up 4 bases and J gave up 12 bases, with 19 bases separating them. The CDR3 protein is CASSTYRGDTAQFF. CDR3 coding DNA: TGTGCCAGTAGTACTTATCGGGGGGACACCGCGCAGTTCTTC.

The rearrangement joins TRBV6-5 to TRBJ1-5; TRBD1 matches 7 bases. The CDR3 is 15 residues long. V lost 4 bases, J lost 6 bases, and 9 bases stayed unmatched. The germline V gene has CDR1 MNHEY and CDR2 SVGAGI. The CDR3 sequence: CASSSRQGRIQPQHF. CDR3 in DNA: TGTGCCAGCAGTTCTCGACAGGGAAGAATTCAGCCCCAGCATTTT.

The V call is TRBV7-9, the J call TRBJ1-5, with D perhaps matching TRBD1 (5 bases). The germline V and J ends were trimmed by 5 bases and 1 base, with 12 bases remaining between them. This CDR3 has 15 amino acids. CDR1 is SEHNR, CDR2 FQNEAQ, per germline (reference sequence). In DNA, the CDR3 is TGTGCCAGCAGCCCTGGGTCAGGGAGCAATCAGCCCCAGCATTTT. Its translation: CASSPGSGSNQPQHF.

This sequence joins TRBV11-2 and TRBJ2-4, with D perhaps matching TRBD2 (7 bases). The CDR3 runs 13 residues. Trimming shortened V by 0 bases and J by 11 bases, and 11 bases separated the two germline ends. CDR1 and CDR2 (germline): SGHAT, FQNNGV. The CDR3 DNA reads as TGTGCCAGCAGCTTAGATCGGGGGGCCCTTCAGTACTTC. It translates to CASSLDRGALQYF.

The rearrangement joins TRBV11-2 to TRBJ1-2; possibly TRBD1 for D (5 bases). Germline lookup yields CDR1 SGHAT and CDR2 FQNNGV. V was trimmed by 5 bases and J by 4 bases, leaving 14 bases between them. CDR3 size: 14 residues. The CDR3 region is CASSPTGAFYGYTF. Written as DNA, the CDR3 is TGTGCCAGCAGCCCAACCGGGGCTTTCTATGGCTACACCTTC.

The chain combines TRBV5-5 with TRBJ2-7; 10 nucleotides match TRBD1. V lost 4 bases to trimming and J lost 1 base; unmatched junction nucleotides: 5. The CDR3 has 15 residues. CDR1 and CDR2 from the germline V gene are SGHKS and YYEKEE (reference sequence). The CDR3 sequence is CASSQPGQGSYEQYF. CDR3 DNA sequence: TGTGCCAGCAGCCAACCGGGACAGGGGTCCTACGAGCAGTACTTC.

This chain uses TRBV6-6 with TRBJ2-3; perhaps TRBD2 as D (5 bases). CDR1 MNHNY and CDR2 SVGAGI come from the germline V gene (reference sequence). Trimming took 0 bases from V and 7 from J, leaving 14 bases between them. The CDR3 contains 15 residues. Written as DNA, the CDR3 is TGTGCCAGCAGTTACTCTAGCGCGGATCCCTATACGCAGTATTTT. It specifies CASSYSSADPYTQYF.

J is TRBJ2-3 and V is TRBV10-3; D remains ambiguous. The CDR3 has 13 residues. CDR1 and CDR2 (germline): ENHRY, SYGVKD. The V gene lost 1 base and the J gene lost 0 bases, with 2 bases spanning the gap. The CDR3 sequence is CAISEFSTDTQYF. The CDR3 nucleotides read TGTGCCATCAGTGAGTTCAGCACAGATACGCAGTATTTT.

This sequence joins TRBV7-2 and TRBJ1-2, with TRBD1 as a possible D gene (5 bases). This CDR3 has 14 residues. CDR1 and CDR2 from the germline V gene are SGHTA and FQGNSA. V lost 4 bases, J lost 4 bases, and 13 bases lay in between. CDR3 bases: TGTGCCAGCAGCTCAGGGTTTTCGGGCTATGGCTACACCTTC. This codes for CASSSGFSGYGYTF.

The V call is TRBV25-1, the J call TRBJ1-2, with a possible D match to TRBD1 (6 bases). The V gene lost 1 base and the J gene lost 5 bases, with 14 bases spanning the gap. The length of the CDR3 is 15 residues. The germline V gene has CDR1 MGHDK and CDR2 SYGVNS. CDR3 DNA: TGTGCCAGCAGTGAATCCCTGGGCCAGGGGTATGGCTACACCTTC. Amino acid sequence: CASSESLGQGYGYTF.

The chain recombines TRBV28 with TRBJ2-7, with D tentatively TRBD1 (6 bases). CDR1 is MDHEN, CDR2 SYDVKM, per germline. The V and J ends lost 7 bases and 1 base respectively, with 14 bases between them. This CDR3 contains 14 residues. The CDR3 region is CASTRYRESYEQYF. The CDR3 nucleotides are TGTGCCAGCACTCGGTACAGGGAATCCTACGAGCAGTACTTC.

The rearrangement joins TRBV7-6 to TRBJ1-1, with TRBD1 identical over 9 bases. Germline lookup yields CDR1 SGHVS and CDR2 FNYEAQ. CDR3 length: 17 amino acids. V trimming: 4 bases; J trimming: 1 base; junction bases outside the gene matches: 10. CDR3 loop: CASSSGQGIPTNTEAFF. DNA for the CDR3: TGTGCCAGCAGCTCGGGACAGGGAATTCCTACGAACACTGAAGCTTTCTTT.

The chain uses TRBV7-8 and TRBJ2-7; D tentatively fits TRBD1 or TRBD2 (7 bases each). CDR1 and CDR2 from the germline V gene are SGHVS and FQNEAQ. The CDR3 totals 15 residues. V shed 7 bases and J shed 0 bases, with 16 bases lying between them. The CDR3 region has the DNA TGTGCCAGCACCGCCAGGGGGGGTAGCTCCTACGAGCAGTACTTC. It translates to CASTARGGSSYEQYF.

V is TRBV28 and J is TRBJ1-1; 8 bases fit TRBD1. The germline CDR1 and CDR2 sequences are MDHEN and SYDVKM. CDR3 length equals 14 residues. Unmatched junction bases numbered 3, after V lost 6 bases and J lost 0 bases. DNA of the CDR3: TGTGCCAGCAGGCGACAGGGGCTGAACACTGAAGCTTTCTTT. Its translation: CASRRQGLNTEAFF.

This clone was recorded once. The gene calls are TRBV30 and TRBJ2-1; D gene unclear. The CDR3 is 13 amino acids. In germline, CDR1 is GTSNPN, CDR2 SVGIG (reference sequence). V lost 5 bases and J lost 9, with 17 bases in between. The CDR3 loop reads CAWARPARGEQFF. The CDR3 bases are TGTGCCTGGGCTCGACCCGCCCGCGGTGAGCAGTTCTTC.

The chain uses TRBV21-1 and TRBJ1-6. TRBV21-1 is described as a pseudogene. This CDR3 region has 18 residues. The CDR3 is CASSKIASLVSYNSPLHF. CDR3 coding DNA: TGTGCCAGCAGCAAAATTGCCAGCTTGGTCTCCTATAATTCACCCCTCCACTTT.

With respect to this clone: At the DNA level, this CDR3 is encoded by other sequences in the same sample as well. In DNA form, the CDR3 reads TGTGCCATCAGTGAGGGGGGGAATCAGCCCCAGCATTTT. This sequence encodes CAISEGGNQPQHF. This chain joins TRBV10-3 and TRBJ1-5; TRBD1 might be the D (5 bases). The CDR3 has 13 residues. The germline CDR1 and CDR2 sequences are ENHRY and SYGVKD. V gave up 2 bases and J gave up 4 bases, with 6 bases separating them.

V usage is TRBV6-1 and J usage is TRBJ1-5; TRBD1 matches at 7 bases. The length of the CDR3 is 15 residues. The germline gives CDR1 MNHNS, CDR2 SASEGT. After removal of 1 base from V and 4 bases from J, the junction contained 4 bases not matched to a gene. CDR3 DNA: TGTGCCAGCAGTGAAGGACAGGGTATGAATCAGCCCCAGCATTTT. This codes for CASSEGQGMNQPQHF.

The CDR3 spells CASSPLGAGELFF. The CDR3 DNA is TGTGCCAGCAGCCCCCTGGGGGCCGGGGAGCTGTTTTTT. The V gene is TRBV14, the J gene TRBJ2-2, with D possibly being TRBD1 or TRBD2 (5 bases each). From germline, CDR1 is SGHDN and CDR2 FVKESK. The CDR3 totals 13 residues. The germline V and J ends were trimmed by 4 bases and 6 bases, with 9 bases remaining between them.

The V and J genes are TRBV5-1 and TRBJ1-2; the match to TRBD1 covers 10 bases. The germline V gene encodes CDR1 SGHRS and CDR2 YFSETQ. CDR3 length: 14 amino acids. V shed 2 bases, J shed 6 bases, and the junction held 4 bases outside the gene matches. This CDR3 is CASSFLTGGNGYTF. As DNA, the CDR3 is TGCGCCAGCAGCTTCCTGACAGGGGGCAATGGCTACACCTTC.

This chain links TRBV18 with TRBJ1-5; TRBD1 aligns across 8 bases. The V gene's germline CDR1 is KGHSH and CDR2 LQKENI. The CDR3 runs to 16 residues. Trimming removed 4 bases from V and 5 bases from J; junction bases left unmatched: 10. CDR3 region: CASSLLDRGQDQPQHF. CDR3 in DNA: TGTGCCAGCTCACTATTAGACAGGGGCCAAGATCAGCCCCAGCATTTT. Looking up the rest from reference TRBV18 and TRBJ1-5 gives the full variable domain: NAGVMQNPRHLVRRRGQEARLRCSPMKGHSHVYWYRQLPEEGLKFMVYLQKENIIDESGMPKERFSAEFPKEGPSILRIQQVVRGDSAAYFCASSLLDRGQDQPQHFGDGTRLSIL.

The V call is TRBV25-1, the J call TRBJ2-7; 7 nucleotides line up with TRBD2. V dropped 4 bases and J dropped 4; count of bases not matched to a gene: 7. This CDR3 has 14 amino acids. CDR1 and CDR2 (germline): MGHDK, SYGVNS. The CDR3 region is CASSAGGKKYEQYF. CDR3 in DNA: TGTGCCAGCAGTGCGGGGGGAAAGAAATACGAGCAGTACTTC.

This rearrangement joins TRBV29-1 to TRBJ1-6, with D tentatively TRBD1 (5 bases). V was pared by 3 bases and J by 10 bases, with 28 bases between. The germline V gene has CDR1 SQVTM and CDR2 ANQGSEA. This CDR3 has 18 amino acids. This chain's CDR3 is CSVDLRDGRGRAESPLHF. In nucleotides, the CDR3 is TGCAGCGTTGATCTGCGAGATGGAAGGGGCAGGGCCGAGTCACCCCTCCACTTT. The variable domain in full, with the rest retrieved from reference TRBV29-1 and TRBJ1-6, is SAVISQKPSRDICQRGTSLTIQCQVDSQVTMMFWYRQQPGQSLTLIATANQGSEATYESGFVIDKFPISRPNLTFSTLTVSNMSPEDSSIYLCSVDLRDGRGRAESPLHFGNGTRLTVT.

V and J are TRBV5-1 and TRBJ2-1; 11 bases are a match to TRBD2. The CDR3 spans 16 residues. Germline CDR1 SGHRS, CDR2 YFSETQ. V lost 3 bases and J lost 8; bases outside the gene matches: 10. Written as DNA, the CDR3 is TGCGCCAGCAGCTCAGGGACACTAGCGGGAGCGGATGAGCAGTTCTTC. Translating it yields CASSSGTLAGADEQFF.